This T cell receptor (beta chain) was sequenced during a study of T cell responses to AZD1222 COVID-19 vaccine. General study points: As reported, nearly half of all spike-specific TCRs target variant regions that are unmutated.

In regard to this clone: What it binds is unknown.

This CDR3 spans 14 amino acids. Germline CDR1 is LNHDA and CDR2 is SQIVND (reference sequence). The V end was cut by 3 bases, the J end by 4 bases, with 12 bases between. The method was immunoSEQ multiplex PCR; TCRdb's version includes in-frame clones alone and lacks a portion of them. The profile shows over 85,000 clones, roughly 89% of them singletons. The sample here was peripheral blood, taken 28 days after the second AZD1222 dose. The chain links TRBV19 to TRBJ1-2; possible D gene TRBD1, 5 bases. The TCR comes from an adult who received the AZD1222 COVID-19 vaccine. For the CDR3, the DNA is TGTGCCAGTAGTATGGGGGTAGTAGGCTATGGCTACACCTTC. This translates into CASSMGVVGYGYTF.